This T cell receptor beta chain was sequenced during a study of T cells expressing NK-cell markers. Study background: Sorted CD3+CD56-NKG2C+, CD3+CD56+NKG2C+ and CD3+CD56+NKG2C- T cells supplied the TCR beta repertoires.

The CDR3 is 13 amino acids. CDR1 and CDR2 from the germline V gene are MNHEY and SMNVEV (reference sequence). 5'RACE template switching with UMIs produced the TCR beta cDNA. With the 5' RACE reads reprocessed, TCRdb shows one record per CDR3 protein and no DNA. This repertoire includes around 470,000 distinct CDR3 sequences. This sequence originates from a woman aged 50 to 60 in good health. The gene calls are TRBV27 and TRBJ1-2. The sample comprised blood T cells: a sorted CD56 or NKG2C T cell subset, CD4+ or CD8+ T cells, or bulk PBMC T cells (not recorded which). The CDR3 region is CASSLRRLDGYTF.